The next 5 T cell receptor beta chains were all read from a single sample in a study of CD8+CD57+ T cells in acquired aplastic anemia. TCR beta VDJ and CDR3 profiles were obtained from a genomic DNA template. TCRdb used MiXCR to reprocess the reads, holding one entry per CDR3 protein. The top ten clones hold roughly 2% of a sample with 150,000 to 200,000 distinct CDR3 sequences, 48% of them seen once. Only patients with CD8+CD57+ cell expansion on flow cytometry were chosen for sequencing. Sequencing was carried out using sorted CD4+, CD8+, or CD8+CD57+ T cells (not recorded which) from PBMCs. All receptors come from a human donor with aplastic anemia.

This clonotype was seen ten or more times. The rearrangement links TRBV19 to TRBJ2-3; 7 nucleotides agree with TRBD2. The germline V gene has CDR1 LNHDA and CDR2 SQIVND (reference sequence). V dropped 2 bases and J dropped 1; count of bases not matched to a gene: 9. The CDR3 is made up of 17 amino acids. The CDR3 DNA is TGTGCCAGTAGTATAAAGGGAGCGGGATTAGGCACAGATACGCAGTATTTT. Translating it yields CASSIKGAGLGTDTQYF.

There are many counts of this clonotype. The rearrangement links TRBV6-1 to TRBJ1-6; D ambiguous. Germline values: CDR1 MNHNS, CDR2 SASEGT. This CDR3 region has 15 residues. V dropped 1 base and J dropped 9 bases, with 13 bases sitting between them. CDR3 bases: TGTGCCAGCAGTGAAGGGGAGGGAATAACTTCACCCCTCCACTTT. The encoded protein is CASSEGEGITSPLHF.

The chain couples TRBV29-1 to TRBJ2-2; D ambiguous. V lost 7 bases, J lost 0 bases, and 12 bases lay in between. This CDR3 has 14 amino acids. Germline loops: CDR1 SQVTM, CDR2 ANQGSEA. CDR3 protein: CSAPLPSNTGELFF. In nucleotides, the CDR3 is TGCAGCGCCCCCCTTCCTTCGAACACCGGGGAGCTGTTTTTT.

This clonotype showed up many times. The rearrangement uses TRBV5-1 and TRBJ1-5, with D possibly being TRBD1 (6 bases). V lost 2 bases and J lost 6, with 18 bases in between. The CDR3 length is 16 residues. CDR1 is SGHRS, CDR2 YFSETQ, per germline. Here the CDR3 reads CASSLGGARLGQPQHF. As DNA, the CDR3 is TGCGCCAGCAGCTTAGGGGGAGCACGGTTAGGTCAGCCCCAGCATTTT.

In its sample, this clonotype was seen many times. The chain is built from TRBV7-6 and TRBJ2-5, with D uncertain. The CDR3 extends over 11 amino acids. Germline V gene lookup returns CDR1 SGHVS and CDR2 FNYEAQ. The V gene lost 3 bases and the J gene lost 4 bases, with 3 bases spanning the gap. CDR3 nucleotides: TGTGCCAGCAGCTTCCCAGAGACCCAGTACTTC. This sequence encodes CASSFPETQYF.